The rows below give T cell receptor beta chains drawn from one sample of a study of blood T cells in healthy people across ages. TCRdb used MiXCR to reprocess the 5' RACE reads, holding one entry per CDR3 protein. The repertoire consists of over 1,500,000 distinct CDR3 sequences, with about 39% occurring once and the leading ten covering around 23%. Sequencing input: blood. These receptors originate from a human donor in good health. Each CDR3 is given with its conserved first and last residue. A D gene is named only where the DNA matches it firmly. Rows may omit the clone size; those that give it use once, few, many or a size class.

>TRBJ1-6|TRBD1|TRBV30|NA
CAWRTGDNSPLHF
TGTGCCTGGAGGACAGGGGATAATTCACCCCTCCACTTT
>TRBJ2-1|NA|TRBV24-1|few
CATSGLGTSGSYNEQFF
TGTGCCACCAGTGGCTTGGGGACGTCGGGCTCCTACAATGAGCAGTTCTTC
>TRBJ2-2|NA|TRBV11-2|NA
CASSLSGQNGELFF
TGTGCCAGCAGCTTGTCAGGGCAAAACGGGGAGCTGTTTTTT
>TRBJ2-5|NA|TRBV7-2|few
CASSFPATETQYF
TGTGCCAGCAGCTTTCCGGCAACAGAGACCCAGTACTTC
>TRBJ2-1|NA|TRBV5-1|NA
CASRSGASSYNEQFF
TGCGCCAGCAGATCAGGTGCCTCCTCCTACAATGAGCAGTTCTTC
>TRBJ2-7|NA|TRBV29-1|few
CSVVGTSYEQYF
TGCAGCGTTGTGGGGACATCCTACGAGCAGTACTTC
>TRBJ2-6|NA|TRBV7-2|many
CASSLAKSNVLTF
TGTGCCAGCAGCCTAGCAAAATCCAACGTCCTGACTTTC
>TRBJ1-2|NA|TRBV7-9|NA
CASSLAGIAGYTF
TGTGCCAGCAGCTTAGCAGGGATCGCCGGCTACACCTTC
>TRBJ1-5|NA|TRBV24-1|few
CATSEGGAGQPQHF
TGTGCCACCAGTGAGGGCGGAGCGGGGCAGCCCCAGCATTTT
>TRBJ2-1|NA|TRBV6-6|NA
CASRLYSNEQFF
TGTGCCAGCAGACTATACAGCAATGAGCAGTTCTTC
>TRBJ1-4|TRBD1|TRBV5-1|NA
CASSSRQGSPPEKLFF
TGCGCCAGCAGCTCCCGACAGGGCTCACCGCCTGAAAAACTGTTTTTT
>TRBJ1-2|NA|TRBV7-3|NA
CASSPRGGEANYGYTF
TGTGCCAGCAGCCCAAGGGGGGGTGAAGCTAACTATGGCTACACCTTC
>TRBJ2-1|TRBD2|TRBV4-2|NA
CASSQEGGGPLNEQFF
TGTGCCAGCAGCCAAGAGGGCGGGGGGCCGTTGAATGAGCAGTTCTTC
>TRBJ2-3|NA|TRBV5-5|NA
CASSLATRFSTDTQYF
TGTGCCAGCAGCTTGGCCACCAGGTTTAGCACAGATACGCAGTATTTT
>TRBJ1-2|TRBD1|TRBV18|NA
CASSTTGRIYDGYTF
TGTGCCAGCTCAACGACAGGGAGGATCTACGATGGCTACACCTTC
>TRBJ2-3|NA|TRBV12-3/TRBV12-4|few
CASTGGPDTQYF
TGTGCCAGCACCGGGGGGCCAGATACGCAGTATTTT
>TRBJ2-1|NA|TRBV4-3|NA
CASSQVGGGSWTYNEQFF
TGCGCCAGCAGCCAAGTGGGGGGTGGCAGTTGGACCTACAATGAGCAGTTCTTC
>TRBJ1-4|TRBD1|TRBV7-2|NA
CASSLDWQGDEKLFF
TGTGCCAGCAGCTTAGATTGGCAGGGGGATGAAAAACTGTTTTTT
>TRBJ1-2|NA|TRBV4-2|few
CPSSQVGYGVGYTF
TGTCCCAGCAGCCAAGTGGGGTACGGGGTTGGCTACACCTTC
>TRBJ2-7|NA|TRBV12-3/TRBV12-4|NA
CASSSSATGPYEQYF
NA
>TRBJ2-1|NA|TRBV4-3|few
CASSQVVGVSEQFF
TGCGCCAGCAGCCAAGTGGTTGGGGTGAGTGAGCAGTTCTTC
>TRBJ2-7|NA|TRBV12-3/TRBV12-4|few
CASSRPGLRDNSYEQYF
TGTGCCAGCAGTCGTCCGGGACTTAGGGACAACTCCTACGAGCAGTACTTC
>TRBJ2-7|TRBD1|TRBV5-5|NA
CASSPFRGPEYEQYF
TGTGCCAGCAGCCCATTCAGGGGGCCCGAGTACGAGCAGTACTTC
>TRBJ1-2|TRBD1|TRBV6-1|NA
CASRERDSYGYTF
TGTGCCAGCAGGGAGCGGGACAGTTATGGCTACACCTTC
>TRBJ2-1|NA|TRBV6-2/TRBV6-3|many
CASSYSAPGIILREQFF
TGTGCCAGCAGTTACTCAGCCCCAGGGATAATCCTGCGTGAGCAGTTCTTC
>TRBJ2-6|TRBD1|TRBV6-2/TRBV6-3|NA
CASSSDRGASGANVLTF
TGTGCCAGCAGTTCGGACAGGGGGGCTTCTGGGGCCAACGTCCTGACTTTC
>TRBJ1-1|NA|TRBV20-1|few
CSAAGSGGYTEAFF
TGCAGTGCCGCAGGGAGCGGGGGATACACTGAAGCTTTCTTT
>TRBJ2-2|TRBD2|TRBV5-6|NA
CASSMGLAGRLGELFF
TGTGCCAGCAGTATGGGCCTAGCGGGGCGTCTCGGGGAGCTGTTTTTT
>TRBJ1-6|NA|TRBV28|many
CASSFYNSPLHF
TGTGCCAGCAGCTTCTATAATTCACCCCTCCACTTT
>TRBJ2-1|NA|TRBV3-1|few
CASSQGLEDNEQFF
TGTGCCAGCAGTCAGGGACTTGAAGATAATGAGCAGTTCTTC
>TRBJ2-5|NA|TRBV2|few
CASSVGPAVAQYF
TGTGCCAGCAGTGTTGGTCCGGCTGTGGCCCAGTACTTC
>TRBJ2-1|NA|TRBV5-1|many
CASSLGLGGYNEQFF
TGCGCCAGCAGCTTGGGGTTGGGTGGATACAATGAGCAGTTCTTC
>TRBJ1-2|NA|TRBV27|NA
CASSPNLGGTHYGYTF
TGTGCCAGCAGTCCTAACCTGGGGGGGACCCACTATGGCTACACCTTC
>TRBJ1-2|NA|TRBV29-1|NA
CSVSGDYGYTF
TGCAGCGTTTCCGGCGACTATGGCTACACCTTC
>TRBJ1-1|NA|TRBV29-1|many
CSGSPGDDTEAFF
TGCAGCGGCTCCCCGGGGGATGACACTGAAGCTTTCTTT
>TRBJ2-3|NA|TRBV4-1|few
CASSQASRDPSSTDTQYF
TGCGCCAGCAGCCAAGCGAGCCGCGACCCTTCTAGCACAGATACGCAGTATTTT
>TRBJ1-1|NA|TRBV4-3|NA
CASSQGTQALNTEAFF
TGCGCCAGCAGCCAAGGAACCCAGGCTCTGAACACTGAAGCTTTCTTT
>TRBJ2-2|NA|TRBV25-1|once
CASRDRSNTGEPFF
TGTGCCAGCAGGGACCGATCGAACACCGGGGAGCCGTTTTTT
>TRBJ2-7|TRBD1|TRBV20-1|few
CSATSYSRTGMMYEQYF
TGCAGTGCTACCAGCTACTCCAGGACAGGGATGATGTACGAGCAGTACTTC
>TRBJ2-3|NA|TRBV29-1|few
CSVERQRDTQYF
TGCAGCGTTGAACGGCAGAGAGATACGCAGTATTTT
>TRBJ2-1|NA|TRBV2|NA
CAGSRDRQNNEQFF
TGTGCCGGTTCCCGGGACCGGCAAAACAATGAGCAGTTCTTC
>TRBJ2-1|NA|TRBV7-2|NA
CASSLMATGNEQFF
TGTGCCAGCAGCTTAATGGCCACGGGAAATGAGCAGTTCTTC
>TRBJ2-1|NA|TRBV27|NA
CASKMGREQFF
TGTGCCAGCAAAATGGGACGGGAGCAGTTCTTC
>TRBJ1-1|TRBD1|TRBV10-3|NA
CAITSDRDTEAFF
TGTGCCATCACCTCAGACAGGGACACTGAAGCTTTCTTT
>TRBJ2-7|NA|TRBV29-1|few
CSVERLGSLYEQYF
TGCAGCGTTGAACGGTTGGGGTCCCTCTACGAGCAGTACTTC
>TRBJ1-2|NA|TRBV20-1|NA
CSALRVGPGYTF
TGCAGTGCCCTCAGGGTAGGGCCTGGCTACACCTTC
>TRBJ2-7|NA|TRBV12-5|NA
CASGLTTYEQYF
TGTGCTAGTGGTTTGACTACCTACGAGCAGTACTTC
>TRBJ2-7|TRBD2|TRBV5-1|NA
CASSWGTSPIAYEQYF
TGCGCCAGCAGCTGGGGGACTAGTCCGATTGCCTACGAGCAGTACTTC
>TRBJ2-7|NA|TRBV5-1|few
CASSSGTDGGYEQYF
TGCGCCAGCAGCTCTGGGACCGACGGAGGCTACGAGCAGTACTTC